The entry that follows covers one T cell receptor beta chain sequence. This CDR3 spans 16 amino acids. Germline V gene sequence: CDR1 SGHRS, CDR2 YFSETQ. The V and J ends lost 4 bases and 5 bases, in that order; junction bases with no gene match: 11. This entry belongs to a study of T cell changes during pregnancy in multiple sclerosis. Only in-frame clones appear in the TCRdb table, and some are missing; sequencing was by immunoSEQ multiplex PCR. The sample contains some 85,000 clones, about 95% of which appear only once. The sample was peripheral blood, taken in the second trimester of pregnancy. The chain uses TRBV5-1 and TRBJ2-7; 11 bases match TRBD1. The clonotype was recovered from a female donor with multiple sclerosis, enrolled in a pregnancy study. The CDR3 DNA reads as TGCGCCAGCAGCCCGGATGGACAGGGGGCATATAACGAGCAGTACTTC. As protein: CASSPDGQGAYNEQYF.